This passage covers 5 T cell receptor beta chains from one sample sequenced in a study of T cell responses to AZD1222 COVID-19 vaccine (dated by TCRdb to about 2021). Library creation used the immunoSEQ multiplex PCR assay. The table comes from immuneACCESS by way of TCRdb, which keeps in-frame sequences with V and J called. Part of the clones is missing from these tables; in studies checked, under half for an unresolved V gene and the rest for unknown reasons. For this sample the table gives 95,000 to 110,000 clones, of which about 90% were detected only once. The ten top clones hold approximately 20% of the sample. This specimen's time point label, per the study, means: baseline before first vaccination. This material consisted of peripheral blood, taken on day 0 of AZD1222 vaccination. The origin of the receptors is an adult in good health.

The chain's CDR3 is CASSMGSNNEQFF. In DNA form, the CDR3 reads TGTGCCAGTAGTATGGGCAGCAACAATGAGCAGTTCTTC. The rearrangement uses TRBV19 and TRBJ2-1, with D uncertain. This CDR3 has 13 amino acids. V gave up 3 bases and J gave up 5 bases, with 8 bases separating them. CDR1 and CDR2 from the germline V gene are LNHDA and SQIVND (reference sequence).

The V gene is TRBV10-3, the J gene TRBJ1-1, with D uncertain. The CDR3 loop spans 14 amino acids. CDR1 ENHRY and CDR2 SYGVKD come from the germline V gene. V dropped 5 bases and J dropped 1 base, with 11 bases sitting between them. CDR3 in DNA: TGTGCCATCAGTCCCCGAGAGGGGAACACTGAAGCTTTCTTT. Translated, it gives CAISPREGNTEAFF.

The chain uses TRBV13 and TRBJ1-2; 7 positions agree with TRBD1. V was pared by 3 bases and J by 3 bases, with 4 bases of the junction left unmatched. Germline V CDR1 and CDR2: PRHDT, FYEKMQ (reference sequence). The CDR3 is made up of 14 amino acids. The CDR3 is CASSFRQGDYGYTF. The CDR3 DNA follows: TGTGCCAGCAGCTTTAGACAGGGTGACTATGGCTACACCTTC.

V usage is TRBV6-5 and J usage is TRBJ2-2; D not certain. The germline V and J ends were trimmed by 6 bases and 5 bases, with 13 bases remaining between them. Germline loops: CDR1 MNHEY, CDR2 SVGAGI. The CDR3 is made up of 14 amino acids. The CDR3 nucleotides read TGTGCCAGCAGACGGCTAGTTGGGACCGGGGAGCTGTTTTTT. Its translation: CASRRLVGTGELFF.

V gene TRBV12-3 or TRBV12-4 combines with J gene TRBJ1-1, with a tentative D call TRBD1 (5 bases). The V end lost 8 bases, the J end lost 10 bases, and 17 bases lay between the germline ends. The CDR3 spans 12 residues. In DNA form, the CDR3 reads TGTGCCAGCTCGGGACTTGGAGATAGAGCTTTCTTT. This codes for CASSGLGDRAFF.